The sequence of this T cell receptor (beta chain) was determined in a study of response to subunit inactivated influenza vaccine. General study results and limits: Few new T cells, the authors suggested, are recruited by each seasonal influenza vaccination.

The CDR3 consists of 13 residues. Germline V CDR1 and CDR2: SQVTM, ANQGSEA. V gave up 3 bases and J gave up 0 bases, with 8 bases separating them. One entry per CDR3 protein, called by TCRdb with MiXCR from the RT-PCR reads. Of hundreds of thousands of distinct CDR3 sequences listed, approximately 14% are singletons. The table lists this clonotype with a few counts. Its antigen is as yet unknown. The rearrangement joins TRBV29-1 to TRBJ1-1; D unresolved. Specimen: PBMCs from blood, collected about 14 days before vaccination. The source is a man aged 45-65 years who received an inactivated influenza vaccine. The CDR3 region has the DNA TGCAGCGTTGAGAAGGTCATGAACACTGAAGCTTTCTTT. As protein: CSVEKVMNTEAFF.